The present T cell receptor beta chain was sequenced within a study of siplizumab effects on memory and regulatory T cells. Overall study results and limits: There appeared to be greater diversity in naive T cells than in memory cells, and naive T cells seemed major contributors to the alloresponse.

To note about this clone: Its antigen is not identified.

TCRdb's table, derived via immunoSEQ multiplex PCR, lists solely in-frame clones and lacks some. The table shows around 100,000 clones, with around nine tenths occurring only once. CDR1 and CDR2 from the germline V gene are MNHNS and SASEGT. V lost 2 bases and J 3 bases, leaving 10 bases between the germline ends. The CDR3 totals 14 residues. Sequencing was performed on CD4+ T cells sorted from blood. This rearrangement joins TRBV6-1 to TRBJ1-1, with a possible D match to TRBD1 (6 bases). This receptor was identified in a human donor in good health. The chain's CDR3 is CASSENDRYTEAFF. In nucleotides, the CDR3 is TGTGCCAGCAGTGAAAACGACAGGTACACTGAAGCTTTCTTT.